The entry below describes one T cell receptor beta chain. This entry is derived from a study of blood T cell repertoires in COVID-19. Background on the study: Sites across the United States, Italy and Spain contributed samples from acute and convalescent COVID-19. T cells, B-cell-depleted T cells, or PBMCs supplied cDNA or gDNA.

Per the study methods: Reference gene primer amplification gave nucleated cell count estimates. Generated by immunoSEQ multiplex PCR, the TCRdb table keeps only in-frame clones and is missing some. V, J and clone size are taken as reported in that table, and D and trimming were inferred from the DNA itself. The sample lists fewer than 250,000 clones; around four fifths were seen once. The CDR3 runs 16 residues. V was clipped by 1 base and J by 3 bases, with 15 bases between them. Germline loops: CDR1 SGHVS, CDR2 FQNEAQ. The chain couples TRBV7-8 to TRBJ1-1; D remains unclear. Specimen: peripheral blood. The sequence was collected from a man aged 50 or older with active or convalescent COVID-19. CDR3: CASSLVFGDGDTEAFF. CDR3 in DNA: TGTGCCAGCAGCTTAGTCTTCGGGGATGGGGACACTGAAGCTTTCTTT. Complete variable domain (other parts from reference TRBV7-8 and TRBJ1-1): GAGVSQSPRYKVAKRGQDVALRCDPISGHVSLFWYQQALGQGPEFLTYFQNEAQLDKSGLPSDRFFAERPEGSVSTLKIQRTQQEDSAVYLCASSLVFGDGDTEAFFGQGTRLTVV.